These T cell receptor beta chains were read from a single sample in a study of cytomegalovirus exposure and HLA in healthy donors. This table comes from immunoSEQ multiplex PCR, and its TCRdb copy is limited to in-frame clones, with some not included. The table lists under 200,000 clones, around 79% of them singletons, with roughly 7% in the top ten. Source material: PBMCs. These receptors all come from a male donor in good health and CMV-seropositive. Each CDR3 is given with its conserved first and last residue.

TRBJ2-7 TRBV4-1 CASSQEVGLPEKYEQYF
TRBJ1-1 TRBV7-8 CASSFGQGLNTEAFF
TRBJ2-5 TRBV6-5 CASSFSGARAETQYF
TRBJ1-2 TRBV7-9 CASSSQGAAYGYTF
TRBJ2-7 TRBV9 CASSSWTGNEQYF
TRBJ2-3 TRBV7-9 CASSAPVRRGSNTQYF
TRBJ2-2 TRBV7-3 CASSSPRGGGNTGELFF
TRBJ2-7 TRBV6-5 CASSQLDRGEQYF
TRBJ1-5 TRBV2 CASTSGQGPNQPQHF
- TRBV7-8 CASSLEAGGRGEQYF
TRBJ1-2 TRBV11-2 CASSPSPSLQAHGYTF
TRBJ1-2 TRBV5-4 CASSLARDRFRTNYGYTF
TRBJ1-2 TRBV18 CASSSGQAGGYTF
TRBJ1-5 TRBV18 CASSPLRTDSSRPQHF
TRBJ2-7 TRBV7-3 CASSLSRVGGSAYEQYF
TRBJ2-7 TRBV7-8 CASSLGSGSAYEQYF
TRBJ2-1 TRBV9 CASSVEISGWNNEQFF
TRBJ2-1 TRBV5-4 CASSFEIRVDEQFF
TRBJ1-2 TRBV6-1 CASGERGYTF
TRBJ1-4 TRBV7-6 CASSPKTGPNEKLFF
TRBJ2-1 TRBV6-1 CASKEEGSYNEQFF
TRBJ2-3 TRBV30 CAWSVGLAGRPSTDTQYF
TRBJ2-5 TRBV7-2 CASSPQNRGETQYF
TRBJ2-7 TRBV5-1 CASSFTPGLAAEQYF
TRBJ1-4 TRBV4-1 CASSQALNEKLFF
TRBJ2-2 TRBV5-4 CASSPTGTSVNTGELFF
TRBJ2-5 TRBV7-9 CASRYTSGEETQYF
TRBJ1-1 TRBV16 CASSPRDRSTEAFF
TRBJ1-2 TRBV19 CASIGTVANYGYTF